Here is one T cell receptor beta chain with its context. The data originate from a study of blood T cell repertoires in COVID-19. The overall study: The United States, Italy and Spain supplied acute and convalescent COVID-19 samples.

Per the study methods: Reference gene primer amplification in the assay estimated nucleated cell counts. Using immunoSEQ multiplex PCR, the repertoire was profiled, and TCRdb retains in-frame clones only, with some absent. That table furnishes V, J and clone size, whereas the DNA furnished D and trimming. The sample shows roughly 80,000 clones, roughly nine tenths of them seen only once. CDR1 is MNHEY, CDR2 SVGAGI, per germline. With V trimmed by 2 bases and J by 3 bases, 7 bases remained unmatched. CDR3 size: 15 residues. V usage is TRBV6-5 and J usage is TRBJ2-7; TRBD2 matches 7 bases. The TCR comes from a woman older than 75 with active or convalescent COVID-19. The material sequenced was peripheral blood. CDR3 in DNA: TGTGCCAGCAGTTACCGGGGGGTAGGTTTCTACGAGCAGTACTTC. This codes for CASSYRGVGFYEQYF.